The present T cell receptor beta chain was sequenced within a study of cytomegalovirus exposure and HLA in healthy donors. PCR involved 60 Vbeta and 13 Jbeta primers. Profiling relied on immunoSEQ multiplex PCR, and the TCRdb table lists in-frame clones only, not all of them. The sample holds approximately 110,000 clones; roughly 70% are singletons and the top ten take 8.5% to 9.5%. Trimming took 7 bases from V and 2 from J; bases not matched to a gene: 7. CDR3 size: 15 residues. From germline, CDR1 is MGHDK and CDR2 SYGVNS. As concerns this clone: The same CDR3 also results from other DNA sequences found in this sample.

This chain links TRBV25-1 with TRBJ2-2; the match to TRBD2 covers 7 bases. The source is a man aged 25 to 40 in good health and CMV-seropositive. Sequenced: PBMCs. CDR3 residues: CASTPGLLNTGELFF. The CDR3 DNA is TGTGCCAGCACCCCGGGACTACTCAACACCGGGGAGCTGTTTTTT.